The present T cell receptor (beta chain) was sequenced within a study of human T cells and chemical hapten exposure (dated by TCRdb to the early 2020s). Some background on the complete study: Libraries were pooled for sequencing, and per-sample TCR yields varied mainly because of small differences in library volumes within the pool. Peripheral blood TCR repertoire changes were tracked in vivo in alopecia patients during primary and secondary sensitization to the hapten diphenylcyclopropenone (DPC). From each blood RNA sample, both TCR alpha and TCR beta chains were sequenced. Broader findings and caveats from the paper: Repeated subsampling changed both the strength of the expansion versus patch-test correlation and the threshold at which that correlation became significant. DPC sensitization did not change how many TCRs were above 1 in 1000 frequency, and no evidence was found of alterations in global repertoire structure.

Libraries were constructed by RACE. These reads were obtained on a NextSeq 500. Library preparation attached unique molecular identifiers to individual cDNA molecules for quantitative, reproducible TCR counting. Regarding the original processing steps: The median number of TCRs per sample was roughly 100,000, ranging from 23,224 to 690,600. V, J and CDR3 annotation of the TCR reads was carried out using the Decombinator software suite. For the PS versus PT1 abundance plots, all samples were subsampled to the same number of TCRs (28,000). TCRs were defined as expanded if absent before sensitization and observed at least eight times at the 2-week time point. TCRdb reprocessing: public reads trimmed at Q25 with fastp, clones called with MiXCR, in-frame beta chains kept. All rows with the same CDR3 protein become a single entry with the most common DNA and genes. TCRdb's processing, not the authors', yielded these V and J calls. For this sample the table gives some 93,000 distinct CDR3 sequences, of which about 8.8% were detected only once. The ten largest clones add up to 2.9% of the sample.

This specimen's time point label, per the study, means: healthy volunteer bleed at 2 weeks. Total RNA was extracted from unfractionated whole blood that had been collected in Tempus Blood RNA tubes. Five healthy volunteers served as TCR sequencing controls and were bled at day 0, 2 weeks and 6 weeks. Of note for this clonotype: This clone's antigen is unknown. Within one base of it there is no much larger clone, and no base qualities were kept.

From its cysteine to its phenylalanine, the CDR3 spans 14 amino acids. CDR3 DNA is the only sequence kept; it has 42 bases, read in frame from the first base. V is shortened by 3 bases, J by 4 bases, and the region joining them spans 13 bases. Sequencing input: whole blood. This TCR came from a female donor in good health. Some clones in this sample may be carry-over from other donors' samples. The sequence is built from TRBV12-3 or TRBV12-4 and TRBJ2-7, and TRBD1 may be the D gene, going by 5 matching bases. The DNA sequence is TGTGCCAGCAGTTTTACAGGTGGGGTTTACGAGCAGTACTTC. Protein translation: CASSFTGGVYEQYF.